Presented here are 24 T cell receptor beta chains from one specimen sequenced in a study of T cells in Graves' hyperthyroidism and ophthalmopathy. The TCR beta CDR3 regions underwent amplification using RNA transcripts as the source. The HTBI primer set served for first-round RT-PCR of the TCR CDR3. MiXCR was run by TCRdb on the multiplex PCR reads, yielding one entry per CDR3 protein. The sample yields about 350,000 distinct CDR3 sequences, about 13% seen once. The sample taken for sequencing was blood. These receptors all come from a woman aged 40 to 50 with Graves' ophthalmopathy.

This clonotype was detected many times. The CDR3 region has the DNA TGTGCCAGCAGTTTAATGAGTCCCGCCTACAATGAGCAGTTCTTC. Translating it yields CASSLMSPAYNEQFF. The V and J genes are TRBV27 and TRBJ2-1; D gene unclear. CDR1 is MNHEY, CDR2 SMNVEV, per germline (reference sequence). This CDR3 region has 15 residues. Trimming removed 2 bases at V and 2 bases at J, with 10 bases between.

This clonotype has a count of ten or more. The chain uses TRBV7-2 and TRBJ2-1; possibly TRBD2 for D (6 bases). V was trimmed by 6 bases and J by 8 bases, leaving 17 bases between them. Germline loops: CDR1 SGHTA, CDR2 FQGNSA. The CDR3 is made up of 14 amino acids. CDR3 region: CASSYNGRNDEQFF. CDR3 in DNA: TGTGCCAGCAGTTACAATGGGAGGAACGATGAGCAGTTCTTC.

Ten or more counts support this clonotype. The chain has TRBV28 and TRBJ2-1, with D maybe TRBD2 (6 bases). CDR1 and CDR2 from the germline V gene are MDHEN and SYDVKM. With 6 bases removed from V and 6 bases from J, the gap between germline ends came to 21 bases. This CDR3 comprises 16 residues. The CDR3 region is CASSKLGGEISNEQFF. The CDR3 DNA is TGTGCCAGCAGCAAGTTAGGCGGGGAAATAAGCAATGAGCAGTTCTTC. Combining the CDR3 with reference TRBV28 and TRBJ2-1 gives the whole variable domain DVKVTQSSRYLVKRTGEKVFLECVQDMDHENMFWYRQDPGLGLRLIYFSYDVKMKEKGDIPEGYSVSREKKERFSLILESASTNQTSMYLCASSKLGGEISNEQFFGPGTRLTVL.

DNA for the CDR3: TGTGCCATCAGTGAGTCTCGCTGGACTCAGGAGCAGTACTTC. Translation gives CAISESRWTQEQYF. This chain connects TRBV10-3 to TRBJ2-7; tentative D call: TRBD2 (5 bases). The CDR3 length is 14 residues. V was clipped by 0 bases and J by 7 bases, with 13 bases between them. The germline V gene has CDR1 ENHRY and CDR2 SYGVKD.

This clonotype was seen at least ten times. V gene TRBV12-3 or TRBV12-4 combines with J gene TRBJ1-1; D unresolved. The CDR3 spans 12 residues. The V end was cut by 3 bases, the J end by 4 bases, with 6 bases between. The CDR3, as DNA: TGTGCCAGCAGTTTGCTGGGCACTGAAGCTTTCTTT. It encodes CASSLLGTEAFF.

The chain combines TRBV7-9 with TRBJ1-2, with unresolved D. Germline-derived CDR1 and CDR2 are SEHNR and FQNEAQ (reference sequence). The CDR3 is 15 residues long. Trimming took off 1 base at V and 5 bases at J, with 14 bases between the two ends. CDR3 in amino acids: CASSLDGGSVYGYTF. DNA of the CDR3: TGTGCCAGCAGCTTAGACGGCGGCAGCGTATATGGCTACACCTTC.

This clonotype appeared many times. For the CDR3, the DNA is TGTGCCGGACCCCCCCGACGGGACGGAGGGTACCAAGAGACCCAGTACTTC. Protein: CAGPPRRDGGYQETQYF. The chain uses TRBV12-3 or TRBV12-4 and TRBJ2-5, with D perhaps matching TRBD2 (6 bases). This CDR3 has 17 amino acids. Trimming left V 11 bases short and J 0 bases short, with 25 bases between.

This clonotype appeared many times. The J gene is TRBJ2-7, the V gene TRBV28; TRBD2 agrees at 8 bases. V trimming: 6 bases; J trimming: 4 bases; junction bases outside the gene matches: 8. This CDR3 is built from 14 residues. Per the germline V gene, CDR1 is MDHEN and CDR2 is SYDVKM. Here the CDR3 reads CASRQSGSGYEQYF. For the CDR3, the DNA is TGTGCCAGCAGACAAAGCGGGAGTGGTTACGAGCAGTACTTC. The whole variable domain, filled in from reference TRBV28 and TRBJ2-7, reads DVKVTQSSRYLVKRTGEKVFLECVQDMDHENMFWYRQDPGLGLRLIYFSYDVKMKEKGDIPEGYSVSREKKERFSLILESASTNQTSMYLCASRQSGSGYEQYFGPGTRLTVT.

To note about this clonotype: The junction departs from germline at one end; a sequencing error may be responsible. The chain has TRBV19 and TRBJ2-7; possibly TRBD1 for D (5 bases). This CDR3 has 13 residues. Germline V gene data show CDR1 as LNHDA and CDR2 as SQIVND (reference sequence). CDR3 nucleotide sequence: TGTGCCAGTAGTATAGGACAGATCTACGAGCAGTGCTTC. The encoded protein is CASSIGQIYEQCF.

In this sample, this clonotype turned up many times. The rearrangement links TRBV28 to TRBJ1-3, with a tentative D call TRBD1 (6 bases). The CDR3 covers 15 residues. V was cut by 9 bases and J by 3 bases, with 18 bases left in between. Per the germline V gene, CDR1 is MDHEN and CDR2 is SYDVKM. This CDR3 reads CASLLGGAGGNTIYF. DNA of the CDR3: TGTGCCAGTCTCCTAGGGGGGGCTGGTGGAAACACCATATATTTT.

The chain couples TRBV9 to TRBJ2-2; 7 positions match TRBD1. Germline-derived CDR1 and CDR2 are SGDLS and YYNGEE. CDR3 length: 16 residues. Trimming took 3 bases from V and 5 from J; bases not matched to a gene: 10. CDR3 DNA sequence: TGTGCCAGCAGCGCCCGACAGGGTGCAAAGACCGGGGAGCTGTTTTTT. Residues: CASSARQGAKTGELFF. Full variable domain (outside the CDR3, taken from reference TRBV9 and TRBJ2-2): DSGVTQTPKHLITATGQRVTLRCSPRSGDLSVYWYQQSLDQGLQFLIQYYNGEERAKGNILERFSAQQFPDLHSELNLSSLELGDSALYFCASSARQGAKTGELFFGEGSRLTVL.

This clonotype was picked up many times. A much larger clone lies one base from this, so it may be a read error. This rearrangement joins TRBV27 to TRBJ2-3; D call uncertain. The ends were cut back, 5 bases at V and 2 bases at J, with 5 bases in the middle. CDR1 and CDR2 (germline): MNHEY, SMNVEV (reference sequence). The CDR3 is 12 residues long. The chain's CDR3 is CASSKTTDTQYF. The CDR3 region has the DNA TGTGCCAGCAGTAAAACCACAGATACGCAGTATTTT.

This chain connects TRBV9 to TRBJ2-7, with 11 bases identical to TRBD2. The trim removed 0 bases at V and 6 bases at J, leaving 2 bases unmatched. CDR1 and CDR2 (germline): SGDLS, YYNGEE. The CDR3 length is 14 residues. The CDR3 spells CASSVVAGGSEQYF. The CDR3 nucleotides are TGTGCCAGCAGCGTAGTAGCGGGAGGGAGCGAGCAGTACTTC.

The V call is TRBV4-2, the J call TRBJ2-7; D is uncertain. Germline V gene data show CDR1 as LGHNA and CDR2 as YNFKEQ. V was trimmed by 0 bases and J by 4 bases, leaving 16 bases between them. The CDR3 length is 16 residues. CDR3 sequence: CASSQDRMDLGYEQYF. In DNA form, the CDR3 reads TGTGCCAGCAGCCAAGATCGAATGGACCTGGGGTACGAGCAGTACTTC.

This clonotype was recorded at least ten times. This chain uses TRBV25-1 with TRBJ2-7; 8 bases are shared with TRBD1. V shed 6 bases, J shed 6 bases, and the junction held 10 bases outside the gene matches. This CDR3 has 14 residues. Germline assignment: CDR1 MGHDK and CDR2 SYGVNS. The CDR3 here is CASRGGGQGAEQYF. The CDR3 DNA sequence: TGTGCCAGCAGGGGAGGAGGACAGGGAGCCGAGCAGTACTTC.

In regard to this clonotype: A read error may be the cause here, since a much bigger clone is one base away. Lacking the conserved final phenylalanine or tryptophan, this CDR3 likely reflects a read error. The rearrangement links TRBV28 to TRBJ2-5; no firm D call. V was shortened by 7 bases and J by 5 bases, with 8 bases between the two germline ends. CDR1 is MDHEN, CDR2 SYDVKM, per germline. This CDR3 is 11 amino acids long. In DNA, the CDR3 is TGTGCCAGCACCTTAGGGGAGACCCAGTACCTC. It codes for CASTLGETQYL.

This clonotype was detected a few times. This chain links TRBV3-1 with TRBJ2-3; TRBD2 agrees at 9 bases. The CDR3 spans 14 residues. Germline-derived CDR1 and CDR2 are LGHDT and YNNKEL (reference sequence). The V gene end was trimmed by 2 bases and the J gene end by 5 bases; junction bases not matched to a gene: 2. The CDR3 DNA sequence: TGTGCCAGCAGCCAACATAGCGGGGGAGATACGCAGTATTTT. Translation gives CASSQHSGGDTQYF.

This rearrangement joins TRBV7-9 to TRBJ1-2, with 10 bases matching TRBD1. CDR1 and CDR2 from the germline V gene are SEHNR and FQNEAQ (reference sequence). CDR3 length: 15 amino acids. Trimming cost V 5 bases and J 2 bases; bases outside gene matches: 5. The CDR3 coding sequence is TGTGCCAGCAGCGATACGACAGGGGGCAACTATGGCTACACCTTC. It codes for CASSDTTGGNYGYTF.

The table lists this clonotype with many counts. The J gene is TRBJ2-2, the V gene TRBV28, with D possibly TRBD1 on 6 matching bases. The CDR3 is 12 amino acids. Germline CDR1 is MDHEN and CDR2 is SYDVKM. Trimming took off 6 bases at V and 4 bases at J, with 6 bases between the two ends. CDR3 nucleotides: TGTGCCAGCAGAGGGGGCACCGGGGAGCTGTTTTTT. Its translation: CASRGGTGELFF.

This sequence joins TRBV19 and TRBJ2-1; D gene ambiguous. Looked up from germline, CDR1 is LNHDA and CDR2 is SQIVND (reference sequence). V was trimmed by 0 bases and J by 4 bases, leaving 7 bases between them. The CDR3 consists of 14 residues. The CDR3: CASSIDSAYNEQFF. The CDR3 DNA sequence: TGTGCCAGTAGTATAGATTCAGCTTACAATGAGCAGTTCTTC. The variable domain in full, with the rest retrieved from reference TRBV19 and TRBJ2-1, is DGGITQSPKYLFRKEGQNVTLSCEQNLNHDAMYWYRQDPGQGLRLIYYSQIVNDFQKGDIAEGYSVSREKKESFPLTVTSAQKNPTAFYLCASSIDSAYNEQFFGPGTRLTVL.

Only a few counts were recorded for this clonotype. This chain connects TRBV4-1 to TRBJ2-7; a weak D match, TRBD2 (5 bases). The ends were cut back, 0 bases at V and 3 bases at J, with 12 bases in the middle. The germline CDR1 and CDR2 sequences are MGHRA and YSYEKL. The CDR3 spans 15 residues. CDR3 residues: CASSQEGGYHYEQYF. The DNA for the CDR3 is TGCGCCAGCAGCCAAGAAGGCGGGTACCACTACGAGCAGTACTTC.

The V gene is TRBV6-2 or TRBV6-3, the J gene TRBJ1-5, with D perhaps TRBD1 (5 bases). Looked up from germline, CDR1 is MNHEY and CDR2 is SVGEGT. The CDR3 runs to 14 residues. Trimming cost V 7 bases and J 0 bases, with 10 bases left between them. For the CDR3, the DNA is TGTGCCAGCAATACAGGCTTTAGCAATCAGCCCCAGCATTTT. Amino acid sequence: CASNTGFSNQPQHF.

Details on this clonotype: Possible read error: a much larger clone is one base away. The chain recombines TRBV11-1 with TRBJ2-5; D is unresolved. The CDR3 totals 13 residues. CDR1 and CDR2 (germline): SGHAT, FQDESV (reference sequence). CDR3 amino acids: CANSLALQETQYF. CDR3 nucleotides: TGTGCCAACAGCTTAGCTCTCCAAGAGACCCAGTACTTC.

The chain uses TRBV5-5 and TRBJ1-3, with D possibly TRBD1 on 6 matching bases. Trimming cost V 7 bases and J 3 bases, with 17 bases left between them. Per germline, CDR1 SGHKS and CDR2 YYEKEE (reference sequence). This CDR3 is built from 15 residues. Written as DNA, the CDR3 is TGTGCCAGCGGAGAAGAGGGGACATATGGAAACACCATATATTTT. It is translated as CASGEEGTYGNTIYF.